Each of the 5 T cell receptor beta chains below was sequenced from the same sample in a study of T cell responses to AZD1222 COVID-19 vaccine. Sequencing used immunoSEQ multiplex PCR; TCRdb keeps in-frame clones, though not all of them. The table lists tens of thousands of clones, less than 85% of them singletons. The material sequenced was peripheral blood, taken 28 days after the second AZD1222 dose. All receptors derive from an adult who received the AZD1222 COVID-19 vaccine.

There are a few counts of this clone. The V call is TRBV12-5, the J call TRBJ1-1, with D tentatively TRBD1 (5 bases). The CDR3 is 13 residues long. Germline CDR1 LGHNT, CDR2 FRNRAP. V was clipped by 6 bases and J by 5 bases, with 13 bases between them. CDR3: CASGSTGGTEAFF. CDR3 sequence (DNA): TGTGCTAGTGGCTCTACAGGAGGGACTGAAGCTTTCTTT.

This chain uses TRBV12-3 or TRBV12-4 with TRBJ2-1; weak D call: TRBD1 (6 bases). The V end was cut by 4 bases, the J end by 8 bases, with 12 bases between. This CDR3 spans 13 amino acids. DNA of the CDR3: TGTGCCAGCAGTTCCCGGGACACCGATGAGCAGTTCTTC. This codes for CASSSRDTDEQFF.

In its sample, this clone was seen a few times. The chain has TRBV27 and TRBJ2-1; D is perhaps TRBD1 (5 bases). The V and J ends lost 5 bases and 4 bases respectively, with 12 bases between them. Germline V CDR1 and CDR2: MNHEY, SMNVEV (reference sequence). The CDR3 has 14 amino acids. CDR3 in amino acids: CASSLLRQYNEQFF. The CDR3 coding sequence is TGTGCCAGCAGTCTCCTAAGACAGTACAATGAGCAGTTCTTC.

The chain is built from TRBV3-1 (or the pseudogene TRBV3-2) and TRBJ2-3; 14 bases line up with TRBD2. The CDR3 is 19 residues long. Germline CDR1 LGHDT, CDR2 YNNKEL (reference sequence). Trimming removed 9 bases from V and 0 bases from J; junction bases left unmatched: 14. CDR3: CASDIPGLAGEESTDTQYF. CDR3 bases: TGTGCCAGTGACATCCCGGGACTAGCGGGAGAGGAGAGCACAGATACGCAGTATTTT.

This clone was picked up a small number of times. DNA of the CDR3: TGTGCCAGCACCCCGCTGAGGGGGCGGAACACCGGGGAGCTGTTTTTT. It yields the protein CASTPLRGRNTGELFF. The chain couples TRBV6-6 to TRBJ2-2; 7 bases align to TRBD1. The CDR3 length is 16 residues. J gave up 1 base and V 7 bases, and 9 bases lay outside the gene matches. The germline gives CDR1 MNHNY, CDR2 SVGAGI (reference sequence).